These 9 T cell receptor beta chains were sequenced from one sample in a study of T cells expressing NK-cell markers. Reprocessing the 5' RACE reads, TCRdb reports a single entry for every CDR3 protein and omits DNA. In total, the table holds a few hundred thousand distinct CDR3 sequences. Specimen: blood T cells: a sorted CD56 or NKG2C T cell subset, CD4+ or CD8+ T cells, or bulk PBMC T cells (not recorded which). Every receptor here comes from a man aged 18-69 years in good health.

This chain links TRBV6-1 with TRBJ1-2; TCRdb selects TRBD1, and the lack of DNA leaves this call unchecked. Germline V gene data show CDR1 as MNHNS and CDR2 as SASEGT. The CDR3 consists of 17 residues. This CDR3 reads CASSRQGKSKANYGYTF.

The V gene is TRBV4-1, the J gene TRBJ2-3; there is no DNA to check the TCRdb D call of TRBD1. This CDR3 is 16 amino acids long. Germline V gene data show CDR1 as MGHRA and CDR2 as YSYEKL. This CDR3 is CASSQTNRGGTDTQYF.

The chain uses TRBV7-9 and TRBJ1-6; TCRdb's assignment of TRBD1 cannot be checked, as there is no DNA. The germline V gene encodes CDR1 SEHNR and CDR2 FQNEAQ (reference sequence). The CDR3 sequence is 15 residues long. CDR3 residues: CASSGRDRYNSPLHF.

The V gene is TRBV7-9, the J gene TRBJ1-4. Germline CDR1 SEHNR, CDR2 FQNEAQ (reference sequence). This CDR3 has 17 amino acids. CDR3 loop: CASSLLLGTSTNEKLFF.

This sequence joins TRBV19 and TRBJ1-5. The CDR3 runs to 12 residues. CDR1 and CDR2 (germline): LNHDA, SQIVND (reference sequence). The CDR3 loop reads CAASGINQPQHF. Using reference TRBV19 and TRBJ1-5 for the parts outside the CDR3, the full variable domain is DGGITQSPKYLFRKEGQNVTLSCEQNLNHDAMYWYRQDPGQGLRLIYYSQIVNDFQKGDIAEGYSVSREKKESFPLTVTSAQKNPTAFYLCAASGINQPQHFGDGTRLSIL.

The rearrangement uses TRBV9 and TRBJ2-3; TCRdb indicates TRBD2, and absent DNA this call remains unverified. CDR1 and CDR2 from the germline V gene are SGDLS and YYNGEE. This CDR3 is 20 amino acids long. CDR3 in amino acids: CASSSTFRAGPSRSTDTQYF. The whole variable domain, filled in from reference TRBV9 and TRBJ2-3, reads DSGVTQTPKHLITATGQRVTLRCSPRSGDLSVYWYQQSLDQGLQFLIQYYNGEERAKGNILERFSAQQFPDLHSELNLSSLELGDSALYFCASSSTFRAGPSRSTDTQYFGPGTRLTVL.

The CDR3 is CASSQGPWGGTEAFF. This chain joins TRBV14 and TRBJ1-1; the TRBD1 assignment by TCRdb is unverifiable without DNA. The CDR3 has 15 residues. The germline CDR1 and CDR2 sequences are SGHDN and FVKESK.

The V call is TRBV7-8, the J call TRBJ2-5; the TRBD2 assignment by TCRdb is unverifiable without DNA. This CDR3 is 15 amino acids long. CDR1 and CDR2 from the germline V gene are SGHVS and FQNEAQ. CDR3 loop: CASSLVKGLQETQYF.

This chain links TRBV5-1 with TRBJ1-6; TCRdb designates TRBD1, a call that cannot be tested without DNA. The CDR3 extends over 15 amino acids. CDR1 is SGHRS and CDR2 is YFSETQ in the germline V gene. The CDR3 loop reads CASSLEGGGGSPLHF.